This T cell receptor beta chain was profiled in a study of blood T cell repertoires in COVID-19. Source study methods: The assay estimated nucleated cells by amplifying reference gene primers. Clones were read by immunoSEQ multiplex PCR, and TCRdb kept only the in-frame ones, dropping some. V and J calls and clone size are those listed in that table; D and trimming were worked out from the DNA. The top ten hold more than 8.5% of the sample, which has around 190,000 clones, just over 85% seen once. The CDR3 is 14 residues long. Germline V gene sequence: CDR1 SGHDT, CDR2 YYEEEE. Trimming removed 4 bases from V and 5 bases from J, with 13 bases in between.

The chain links TRBV5-6 to TRBJ2-1, with D hard to call. Sequencing input: PBMCs or T cells enriched from blood (not recorded which). This clonotype was sampled from a woman under 30 who had recovered from COVID-19. CDR3 bases: TGTGCCAGCAGCCCGGAACCAGGCCACAATGAGCAGTTCTTC. It specifies CASSPEPGHNEQFF.